The sequence of this TCR beta chain was determined in a study of CD8+ T cells in alopecia areata. Germline lookup yields CDR1 MNHNS and CDR2 SASEGT. This CDR3 spans 16 amino acids. Trimming removed 4 bases at V and 6 bases at J, with 21 bases between. Extracted RNA was reverse transcribed into cDNA, the sequencing template. Here immunoSEQ multiplex PCR was the method, and the copy in TCRdb shows in-frame clones only, minus some. The sample lists about 250,000 clones, roughly 63% occurring once. Treatment denoted: oral pan-JAK inhibitor, 5-10 mg twice daily. Specimens obtained from alopecia areata patients comprised lesional scalp punch biopsies and peripheral blood.

The source material was CD4+ T cells sorted from blood, sampled around week 54, from a patient treated with tofacitinib. The chain links TRBV6-1 to TRBJ1-1; D perhaps matches TRBD1 (6 bases). The receptor's source is a human donor with alopecia areata. Here the CDR3 DNA reads TGTGCCAGCAGTGGCCCACTACCCAAAGGGGGGCCTGAAGCTTTCTTT. Its protein is CASSGPLPKGGPEAFF.